This T cell receptor beta chain came from a study of cytomegalovirus exposure and HLA in healthy donors. General study points: Most TCR sequences were uncommon, yet certain public TCRs appeared in many donors.

About this clone: What it recognizes is unknown.

CDR1 is WNHNN and CDR2 is SYGVQD in the germline V gene (reference sequence). The ends were cut back, 0 bases at V and 5 bases at J, with 29 bases in the middle. This CDR3 contains 21 residues. The PCR ran on 60 Vbeta and 13 Jbeta primers. The repertoire was sequenced with immunoSEQ multiplex PCR; TCRdb's copy has only in-frame clones and lacks some. The table includes about 210,000 clones, roughly 80% detected once. Material for sequencing was PBMCs. J is TRBJ1-5 and V is TRBV10-1; D not certain. The TCR comes from a man in his thirties or forties in good health and CMV-seronegative. CDR3 sequence (DNA): TGCGCCAGCAGTGAGTCGCGTTCGAGCGGCCCCTTTCCCTTCTCGGATCAGCCCCAGCATTTT. Protein: CASSESRSSGPFPFSDQPQHF.